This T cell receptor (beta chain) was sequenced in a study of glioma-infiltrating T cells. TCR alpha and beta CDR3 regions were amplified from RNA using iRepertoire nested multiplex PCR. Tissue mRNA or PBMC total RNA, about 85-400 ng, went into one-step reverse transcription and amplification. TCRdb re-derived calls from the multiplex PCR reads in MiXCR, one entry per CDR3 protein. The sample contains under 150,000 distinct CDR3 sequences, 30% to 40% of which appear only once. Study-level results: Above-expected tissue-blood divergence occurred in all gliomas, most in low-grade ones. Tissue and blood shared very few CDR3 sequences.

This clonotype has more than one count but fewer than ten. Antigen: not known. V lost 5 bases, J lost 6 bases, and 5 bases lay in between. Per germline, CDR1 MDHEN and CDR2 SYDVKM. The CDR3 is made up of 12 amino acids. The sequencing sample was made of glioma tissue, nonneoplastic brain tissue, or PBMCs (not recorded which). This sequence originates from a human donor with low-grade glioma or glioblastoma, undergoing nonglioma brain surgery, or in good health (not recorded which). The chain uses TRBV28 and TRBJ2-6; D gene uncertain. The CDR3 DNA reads TGTGCCAGCAGTCCCCAGGCCAACGTCCTGACTTTC. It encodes CASSPQANVLTF.